These T cell receptor beta chains were read from a single sample in a study of T-cell reconstitution after alpha-beta-depleted transplantation in children. TCRdb re-derived calls from the PCR reads in MiXCR, one entry per CDR3 protein. The sample shows a few hundred thousand distinct CDR3 sequences, roughly 27% of them seen only once. Sequenced material: PBMCs, taken before TCRalphabeta/CD19-depleted stem cell transplant. These receptors all stem from a boy younger than two with Wiskott-Aldrich syndrome, due to receive a stem cell transplant. The CDR3 runs from the conserved cysteine through the conserved F or W. D genes are given only for firm matches. Where a row states a size, it is once, few, many or the class of an expanded clone; other rows omit it.

v_gene,len,d_gene,abundance,j_gene,CDR3aa,CDR3nt
TRBV5-1,13,-,few,TRBJ2-7,CASSKNGGHEQYF,TGCGCCAGCAGCAAAAATGGGGGTCACGAGCAGTACTTC
TRBV5-1,16,TRBD2,-,TRBJ2-1,CASSFSGLEGYNEQFF,TGCGCCAGCAGCTTCTCAGGACTAGAGGGCTACAATGAGCAGTTCTTC
TRBV4-1,16,-,-,TRBJ1-1,CASSQEGTGMNTEAFF,TGCGCCAGCAGCCAAGAGGGGACTGGCATGAACACTGAAGCTTTCTTT
TRBV6-1,12,-,-,TRBJ2-1,CASSANREQQFF,TGTGCCAGCAGTGCAAACCGGGAACAGCAGTTCTTC
TRBV20-1,14,-,few,TRBJ2-3,CSARIGGSTDTQYF,TGCAGTGCTAGAATAGGCGGATCCACAGATACGCAGTATTTT
TRBV20-1,17,-,few,TRBJ1-3,CSASLKGRVYSGNTIYF,TGCAGTGCTAGTTTAAAGGGTCGGGTATACTCTGGAAACACCATATATTTT
TRBV5-1,15,-,-,TRBJ2-1,CASSFTGDSYNEQFF,TGCGCCAGCAGCTTTACGGGTGACTCCTACAATGAGCAGTTCTTC
TRBV12-3/TRBV12-4,13,-,few,TRBJ2-7,CASRATSSYEQYF,TGTGCCAGCAGGGCGACTAGCTCCTACGAGCAGTACTTC
TRBV7-9,16,-,-,TRBJ2-1,CASSLTVLEGYNEQFF,TGTGCCAGCAGCTTAACGGTCCTGGAGGGTTACAATGAGCAGTTCTTC
TRBV4-2,13,-,-,TRBJ2-5,CASSQGHRETQYF,TGTGCCAGCAGCCAAGGCCATCGAGAGACCCAGTACTTC
TRBV28,15,TRBD1,-,TRBJ1-5,CASSARTGLSQPQHF,TGTGCCAGCAGTGCCCGGACAGGGTTGAGTCAGCCCCAGCATTTT
TRBV12-3/TRBV12-4,14,-,-,TRBJ2-2,CASRTTGYTGELFF,TGTGCCAGCAGGACAACAGGGTACACCGGGGAGCTGTTTTTT
TRBV5-1,15,-,few,TRBJ2-7,CASSLVPGNYYEQYF,TGCGCCAGCAGCTTGGTTCCGGGGAACTACTACGAGCAGTACTTC
TRBV12-3/TRBV12-4,17,TRBD2,-,TRBJ2-5,CASSLAPGGRAQETQYF,TGTGCCAGCAGTTTAGCGCCCGGCGGGAGGGCCCAAGAGACCCAGTACTTC
TRBV5-1,15,TRBD2,-,TRBJ2-1,CASSSGLAVPDEQFF,TGCGCCAGCAGCTCCGGACTAGCGGTCCCGGATGAGCAGTTCTTC
TRBV10-3,17,TRBD2,-,TRBJ2-1,CAISESDRLAPSNEQFF,TGTGCCATCAGTGAGTCAGATAGACTAGCTCCATCAAATGAGCAGTTCTTC
TRBV2,12,-,-,TRBJ2-3,CASTLDPDTQYF,TGTGCCAGCACCCTAGATCCAGATACGCAGTATTTT
TRBV10-3,13,-,few,TRBJ1-4,CAIQSGRNEKLFF,TGTGCCATCCAGTCGGGCCGTAATGAAAAACTGTTTTTT
TRBV21-1,20,-,-,TRBJ2-6,CASRIAPGTGGNSGANVLTF,TGTGCCAGCAGAATTGCCCCCGGGACAGGGGGGAACTCTGGGGCCAACGTCCTGACTTTC
TRBV20-1,13,-,-,TRBJ2-1,CSARDIRESQQFF,TGCAGTGCTAGAGATATACGGGAGTCGCAGCAGTTCTTC
TRBV6-5,18,TRBD1,few,TRBJ2-7,CASSSGTGGHPISYEQYF,TGTGCCAGCAGTTCCGGGACAGGGGGACACCCGATCTCCTACGAGCAGTACTTC
TRBV5-1,16,-,-,TRBJ2-5,CASSLARANLAETQYF,TGCGCCAGCAGCTTGGCACGAGCGAATTTAGCGGAGACCCAGTACTTC
TRBV5-4,15,-,-,TRBJ2-2,CASSPRGGNTGELFF,TGTGCCAGCAGCCCTCGTGGGGGAAACACCGGGGAGCTGTTTTTT
TRBV20-1,15,TRBD2,-,TRBJ2-1,CSARRAGVSYNEQFF,TGCAGTGCTCGGAGAGCGGGAGTCTCCTACAATGAGCAGTTCTTC
TRBV5-1,14,TRBD1,few,TRBJ2-7,CASSRGQGNYEQYF,TGCGCCAGCAGCAGGGGACAGGGGAACTACGAGCAGTACTTC
TRBV10-3,15,-,-,TRBJ1-1,CAISELTGRNTEAFF,TGTGCCATCAGTGAGCTCACAGGTCGTAACACTGAAGCTTTCTTT
TRBV5-1,14,TRBD1,-,TRBJ2-5,CASSFKDRRETQYF,TGCGCCAGCAGCTTTAAGGACAGGAGAGAGACCCAGTACTTC
TRBV29-1,14,TRBD1,many,TRBJ2-7,CSVGRQGSSYEQYF,TGCAGCGTTGGGAGACAGGGAAGTAGTTACGAGCAGTACTTC
TRBV5-6,15,-,few,TRBJ2-1,CASSFTWDLYNEQFF,TGTGCCAGCAGCTTCACTTGGGACCTTTACAATGAGCAGTTCTTC
TRBV20-1,16,TRBD1,few,TRBJ2-4,CSARRTGGDAKNIQYF,TGCAGTGCTAGGCGGACAGGGGGCGATGCCAAAAACATTCAGTACTTC
TRBV12-3/TRBV12-4,13,-,few,TRBJ2-7,CASRAGQMHEQYF,TGTGCCAGCAGGGCGGGACAGATGCACGAGCAGTACTTC
TRBV6-2/TRBV6-3,13,TRBD2,few,TRBJ2-1,CATLTSFFNEQFF,TGTGCCACCTTGACTAGCTTTTTCAATGAGCAGTTCTTC
TRBV5-1,18,-,-,TRBJ1-3,CASSLSSTGSWTGNTIYF,TGCGCCAGCAGCTTGTCATCAACGGGCTCTTGGACAGGAAACACCATATATTTT
TRBV24-1,11,-,-,TRBJ1-2,CATSDPRGYTF,TGTGCCACCAGTGATCCACGGGGCTACACCTTC
TRBV12-3/TRBV12-4,14,TRBD1,-,TRBJ1-1,CASSFRQGASGAFF,TGTGCCAGCAGTTTTAGACAGGGGGCCTCTGGAGCTTTCTTT
TRBV5-4,15,TRBD1,-,TRBJ2-7,CASSSRGQGAPEQYF,TGTGCCAGCAGCTCACGAGGACAGGGGGCGCCTGAGCAGTACTTC
TRBV11-2,15,TRBD1,-,TRBJ1-1,CASSLAQGVDTEAFF,TGTGCCAGCAGCTTAGCACAGGGGGTGGACACTGAAGCTTTCTTT
TRBV27,14,-,-,TRBJ1-4,CASSLGRSNEKLFF,TGTGCCAGCAGTTTGGGACGTAGTAATGAAAAACTGTTTTTT
TRBV12-3/TRBV12-4,12,-,-,TRBJ2-7,CASVSGGYEQYF,TGTGCCAGCGTCTCCGGGGGCTACGAGCAGTACTTC
TRBV6-5,11,-,-,TRBJ2-3,CATHAADTQYF,TGTGCCACCCATGCGGCAGATACGCAGTATTTT
TRBV5-1,13,TRBD2,-,TRBJ2-5,CASSQREWETQYF,TGCGCCAGCAGCCAGCGGGAGTGGGAGACCCAGTACTTC
TRBV7-3,17,-,few,TRBJ2-3,CASSPLLSGENTDTQYF,TGTGCCAGCAGCCCCCTACTCTCCGGGGAGAACACAGATACGCAGTATTTT
TRBV14,11,-,-,TRBJ2-3,CASSKGNTQYF,TGTGCCAGCAGCAAAGGAAATACGCAGTATTTT
TRBV5-1,15,-,-,TRBJ2-7,CASSLGTRLSYEQYF,TGCGCCAGCAGCTTGGGTACCAGGCTTTCCTACGAGCAGTACTTC
TRBV20-1,15,-,-,TRBJ1-5,CSARDPGGANQPQHF,TGCAGTGCTAGAGACCCAGGAGGGGCCAATCAGCCCCAGCATTTT
TRBV7-9,14,-,-,TRBJ2-1,CASQGPSSYNEQFF,TGTGCCAGCCAGGGACCCAGCTCCTACAATGAGCAGTTTTTC
TRBV20-1,16,TRBD2,few,TRBJ2-7,CSARDPSGRARSEQYF,TGCAGTGCTAGAGATCCTAGCGGGAGGGCTCGCTCCGAGCAGTACTTC